The 22 T cell receptor beta chains below come from one sample, sequenced in a study of T cells in pancreatic ductal adenocarcinoma. Libraries were prepared by immunoSEQ multiplex PCR; TCRdb keeps only in-frame clonotypes and omits some of them. This table holds about 4,800 clones, under 85% found once. Surgery without prior neoadjuvant therapy was the treatment of the selected pancreatic ductal adenocarcinoma patients. Sequencing input: pancreatic tumor tissue. These receptors were obtained from a human donor with pancreatic ductal adenocarcinoma. The donor label of this sample is uncertain.

CDR3 in amino acids: CASSVDPQEATQYF. CDR3 nucleotide sequence: TGTGCCAGCAGCGTAGATCCACAGGAAGCTACGCAGTATTTT. This sequence joins TRBV9 and TRBJ2-3; D is possibly TRBD1 (5 bases). V lost 0 bases and J 8 bases, leaving 13 bases between the germline ends. The CDR3 runs 14 residues. Germline CDR1 is SGDLS and CDR2 is YYNGEE.

V gene TRBV5-4 combines with J gene TRBJ2-1; 11 nucleotides align to TRBD2. CDR1 and CDR2 from the germline V gene are SGHNT and YYREEE (reference sequence). This CDR3 spans 17 amino acids. The ends lost 7 bases at V and 5 bases at J; junction bases unmatched: 14. This CDR3 is CASPPPTSGGNHNEQFF. Written as DNA, the CDR3 is TGTGCCAGCCCCCCTCCAACTAGCGGGGGTAACCACAATGAGCAGTTCTTC.

The chain has TRBV2 and TRBJ1-1; D gene ambiguous. Germline V gives CDR1 SNHLY, CDR2 FYNNEI. Deletions cut 5 bases from V and 0 bases from J, with 10 bases between. The CDR3 extends over 14 amino acids. The CDR3 coding sequence is TGTGCCAGCAGTATAACCCCTATGAACACTGAAGCTTTCTTT. Translation: CASSITPMNTEAFF. The whole variable domain, filled in from reference TRBV2 and TRBJ1-1, reads EPEVTQTPSHQVTQMGQEVILRCVPISNHLYFYWYRQILGQKVEFLVSFYNNEISEKSEIFDDQFSVERPDGSNFTLKIRSTKLEDSAMYFCASSITPMNTEAFFGQGTRLTVV.

This clone appeared a single time. The genes are TRBV7-9 and TRBJ1-2, with D unresolved. The V and J ends lost 4 bases and 0 bases respectively, with 3 bases between them. Germline V gene data show CDR1 as SEHNR and CDR2 as FQNEAQ (reference sequence). The CDR3 has 12 residues. CDR3 DNA: TGTGCCAGCAGCTCGACTAACTATGGCTACACCTTC. Protein: CASSSTNYGYTF.

The gene calls are TRBV7-9 and TRBJ2-7; no clear D. V was cut by 3 bases and J by 0 bases, with 15 bases left in between. CDR3 size: 16 residues. Germline V lookup: CDR1 SEHNR, CDR2 FQNEAQ (reference sequence). CDR3 DNA: TGTGCCAGCAGCTTTTCTCAAGGACCTAGCTCCTACGAGCAGTACTTC. This codes for CASSFSQGPSSYEQYF.

This clone was seen a single time. The V call is TRBV30, the J call TRBJ2-7; 7 bases fit TRBD1. The CDR3 runs 13 residues. CDR1 is GTSNPN, CDR2 SVGIG, per germline (reference sequence). The junction had 8 bases not matched to a gene; V was cut back by 3 bases and J by 6 bases. For the CDR3, the DNA is TGTGCCTGGAGCAGGGGGTCACTGGGCGAGCAGTACTTC. Encoded protein: CAWSRGSLGEQYF. Based on the CDR3 plus reference TRBV30 and TRBJ2-7, the full variable domain is SQTIHQWPATLVQPVGSPLSLECTVEGTSNPNLYWYRQAAGRGLQLLFYSVGIGQISSEVPQNLSASRPQDRQFILSSKKLLLSDSGFYLCAWSRGSLGEQYFGPGTRLTVT.

The J gene is TRBJ2-3, the V gene TRBV14; 13 bases align to TRBD2. Germline loops: CDR1 SGHDN, CDR2 FVKESK. The trim removed 4 bases at V and 0 bases at J, leaving 4 bases unmatched. This CDR3 is built from 17 residues. Here the CDR3 reads CASSRWTSGRSTDTQYF. For the CDR3, the DNA is TGTGCCAGCAGCCGTTGGACTAGCGGGAGAAGCACAGATACGCAGTATTTT.

This clone showed up just a few times. The gene calls are TRBV5-1 and TRBJ2-7; 11 bases are a match to TRBD2. Germline loops: CDR1 SGHRS, CDR2 YFSETQ. After removal of 4 bases from V and 3 bases from J, the junction contained 6 bases not matched to a gene. This CDR3 region has 15 residues. The CDR3 DNA follows: TGCGCCAGCAGCCAGACTAGCGGGGACTACTACGAGCAGTACTTC. It codes for CASSQTSGDYYEQYF.

This clone has only a few counts. The chain carries TRBV4-3 and TRBJ2-3, with TRBD2 matching 15 bases. Germline V lookup: CDR1 LGHNA, CDR2 YSLEER. The CDR3 sequence is 20 residues long. J was trimmed by 4 bases and V by 0 bases; bases with no gene match: 11. The CDR3 DNA reads as TGCGCCAGCAGCCAAGATATGGTAGGACTAGCGGGAGGGCATCCAGATACGCAGTATTTT. Translation gives CASSQDMVGLAGGHPDTQYF.

This clone has a single count. The rearrangement links TRBV7-8 to TRBJ2-3; a weak D match, TRBD2 (5 bases). The CDR3 extends over 18 amino acids. V was cut by 0 bases and J by 0 bases, with 16 bases left in between. Germline CDR1 reads SGHVS; CDR2 reads FQNEAQ. The CDR3 loop is CASSLALRGRSSTDTQYF. As DNA, the CDR3 is TGTGCCAGCAGCTTAGCGCTGAGAGGGAGATCTAGCACAGATACGCAGTATTTT.

The chain carries TRBV7-6 and TRBJ2-7; D is possibly TRBD1 (6 bases). This CDR3 has 14 amino acids. The germline CDR1 and CDR2 sequences are SGHVS and FNYEAQ. Trimming removed 2 bases at V and 2 bases at J, with 10 bases between. In DNA, the CDR3 is TGTGCCAGCAGCTTAAATCAGGGGACCTACGAGCAGTACTTC. This codes for CASSLNQGTYEQYF.

The chain combines TRBV30 with TRBJ1-4; 9 bases line up with TRBD1. The CDR3 is made up of 15 amino acids. V trimming: 3 bases; J trimming: 7 bases; junction bases outside the gene matches: 9. Germline-derived CDR1 and CDR2 are GTSNPN and SVGIG (reference sequence). CDR3 bases: TGTGCCTGGAGGTCAAAACAGGGGGCAACTGAAAAACTGTTTTTT. Protein product: CAWRSKQGATEKLFF. Variable domain in full (rest from reference TRBV30 and TRBJ1-4): SQTIHQWPATLVQPVGSPLSLECTVEGTSNPNLYWYRQAAGRGLQLLFYSVGIGQISSEVPQNLSASRPQDRQFILSSKKLLLSDSGFYLCAWRSKQGATEKLFFGSGTQLSVL.

V is TRBV5-1 and J is TRBJ2-5, with TRBD2 matching 7 bases. The germline V gene has CDR1 SGHRS and CDR2 YFSETQ. CDR3 length: 15 residues. V dropped 1 base and J dropped 0; count of bases not matched to a gene: 3. This CDR3 is CASSLSGTNQETQYF. In DNA form, the CDR3 reads TGCGCCAGCAGCTTGTCCGGGACTAACCAAGAGACCCAGTACTTC.

This clone occurred a few times. The chain carries TRBV30 and TRBJ2-7; a weak D match, TRBD2 (6 bases). V lost 1 base and J 2 bases, leaving 27 bases between the germline ends. The CDR3 loop spans 19 amino acids. The germline V gene has CDR1 GTSNPN and CDR2 SVGIG (reference sequence). CDR3 in DNA: TGTGCCTGGAGTGGCAGTGGTGGGACTGTCGGCCCAGGAACCTACGAGCAGTACTTC. It encodes CAWSGSGGTVGPGTYEQYF. The whole variable domain, remainder taken from reference TRBV30 and TRBJ2-7, is SQTIHQWPATLVQPVGSPLSLECTVEGTSNPNLYWYRQAAGRGLQLLFYSVGIGQISSEVPQNLSASRPQDRQFILSSKKLLLSDSGFYLCAWSGSGGTVGPGTYEQYFGPGTRLTVT.

This clone has more than one count but fewer than ten. The chain couples TRBV11-2 to TRBJ1-1; 7 nucleotides match TRBD1. The ends lost 3 bases at V and 0 bases at J; junction bases unmatched: 1. The germline CDR1 and CDR2 sequences are SGHAT and FQNNGV. The CDR3 totals 14 residues. CDR3 loop: CASSLGQMNTEAFF. CDR3 DNA sequence: TGTGCCAGCAGCTTGGGACAGATGAACACTGAAGCTTTCTTT.

This chain links TRBV7-9 with TRBJ2-7; tentative D call: TRBD1 (6 bases). CDR1 and CDR2 (germline): SEHNR, FQNEAQ (reference sequence). The V end lost 3 bases, the J end lost 12 bases, and 15 bases lay between the germline ends. The CDR3 spans 12 residues. The CDR3 is CASSLGHEERYF. CDR3 nucleotides: TGTGCCAGCAGCTTGGGACACGAAGAACGGTACTTC.

The J gene is TRBJ1-1, the V gene TRBV19; D perhaps matches TRBD1 (5 bases). The CDR3 is 16 amino acids. The germline V and J ends were trimmed by 5 bases and 0 bases, with 16 bases remaining between them. Germline V gene data show CDR1 as LNHDA and CDR2 as SQIVND (reference sequence). The CDR3 here is CASSLLRDDLNTEAFF. The CDR3 bases are TGTGCCAGTAGTCTCCTCCGGGACGACCTGAACACTGAAGCTTTCTTT.

The chain links TRBV9 to TRBJ2-1; tentatively, D is TRBD2 (6 bases). This CDR3 contains 16 residues. Germline V gene sequence: CDR1 SGDLS, CDR2 YYNGEE. V lost 4 bases, J lost 0 bases, and 14 bases lay in between. CDR3 amino acids: CASSPAGPASYNEQFF. The CDR3, as DNA: TGTGCCAGCAGCCCGGCGGGACCGGCCTCCTACAATGAGCAGTTCTTC.

The chain joins TRBV11-2 to TRBJ2-7; maybe TRBD1 (6 bases). Trimming stripped 1 base from V and 6 bases from J, with 13 bases between. The CDR3 covers 14 residues. Germline V gene data show CDR1 as SGHAT and CDR2 as FQNNGV. The CDR3 nucleotides read TGTGCCAGCAGCTTAGGAAGACAGGTGGGCGAGCAGTACTTC. Its protein product is CASSLGRQVGEQYF.

By sample share, this clone is large. The rearrangement links TRBV6-6 to TRBJ1-1; 9 nucleotides agree with TRBD1. Germline V gene lookup returns CDR1 MNHNY and CDR2 SVGAGI (reference sequence). Trimming took 6 bases from V and 5 from J; bases not matched to a gene: 13. The CDR3 has 16 residues. In DNA, the CDR3 is TGTGCCAGCAGGCCATCCGGGGACAGGGCTAGGACTGAAGCTTTCTTT. It encodes CASRPSGDRARTEAFF.

This rearrangement joins TRBV19 to TRBJ1-4; perhaps TRBD1 as D (5 bases). The V and J ends lost 2 bases and 8 bases respectively, with 9 bases between them. The V gene's germline CDR1 is LNHDA and CDR2 SQIVND (reference sequence). This CDR3 has 13 residues. This CDR3 is CASSITRDEKLFF. DNA of the CDR3: TGTGCCAGTAGTATAACCCGGGACGAAAAACTGTTTTTT.

The chain recombines TRBV5-1 with TRBJ2-2; D might be TRBD2 (6 bases). V dropped 3 bases and J dropped 2 bases, with 8 bases sitting between them. This CDR3 comprises 14 residues. Germline CDR1 and CDR2: SGHRS and YFSETQ. The CDR3 nucleotides read TGCGCCAGCAGCTGGACTATCAACACCGGGGAGCTGTTTTTT. Protein: CASSWTINTGELFF.